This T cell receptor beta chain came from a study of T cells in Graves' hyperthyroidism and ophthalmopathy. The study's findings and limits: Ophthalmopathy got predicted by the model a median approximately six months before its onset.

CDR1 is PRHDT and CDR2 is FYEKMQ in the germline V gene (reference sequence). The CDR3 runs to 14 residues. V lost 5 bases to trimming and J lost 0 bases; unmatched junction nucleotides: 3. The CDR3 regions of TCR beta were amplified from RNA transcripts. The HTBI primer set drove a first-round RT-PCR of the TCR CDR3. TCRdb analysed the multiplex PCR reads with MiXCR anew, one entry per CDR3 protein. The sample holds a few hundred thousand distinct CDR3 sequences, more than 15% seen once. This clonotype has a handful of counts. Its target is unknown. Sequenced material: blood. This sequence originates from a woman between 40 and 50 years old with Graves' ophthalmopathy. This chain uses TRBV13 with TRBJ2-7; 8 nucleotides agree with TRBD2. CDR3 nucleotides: TGTGCCAGCAGCGCCGGGACTAGCTCCTACGAGCAGTACTTC. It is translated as CASSAGTSSYEQYF. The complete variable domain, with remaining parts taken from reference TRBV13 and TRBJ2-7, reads AAGVIQSPRHLIKEKRETATLKCYPIPRHDTVYWYQQGPGQDPQFLISFYEKMQSDKGSIPDRFSAQQFSDYHSELNMSSLELGDSALYFCASSAGTSSYEQYFGPGTRLTVT.